This TCR beta chain was sequenced in a study of shared clonotypes between healthy human individuals. Study-level background: A donor's plate count was three for CD4 naive and three for CD4 memory; CD8 naive had two and CD8 memory one.

This CDR3 is built from 14 residues. V lost 5 bases and J 7 bases, leaving 17 bases between the germline ends. Germline V gene sequence: CDR1 SGHVS, CDR2 FQNEAQ. Naive CD8 populations comprised CD45RO-negative cells positively selected for CCR7, excluding terminally differentiated effector memory CD45RA+ cells. Concerning this clone: Its antigen is undetermined.

The study's findings and limits: Some naive CD4 clonotypes, roughly 5%, turned up in common across several donors. Some clonotypes were shared by all four sorted-subset donors, while others were not shared. The non-shared ones had lower generation probabilities than the shared ones.

At deep level, the assay was performed. This table comes from immunoSEQ multiplex PCR, and its TCRdb copy is limited to in-frame clones, with some not included. Among around 620,000 clones listed, 85% to 95% were seen once. The specimen sequenced was naive CD8+ T cells sorted from blood. The sequence derives from a woman younger than 45 in good health. The chain joins TRBV7-8 to TRBJ1-1, with D possibly being TRBD1 (5 bases). DNA of the CDR3: TGTGCCAGCAGCCCTTGGGGGGAGCGGGATGAAGCTTTCTTT. This codes for CASSPWGERDEAFF.